Sequencing of this T cell receptor (beta chain) was carried out in a study of beta chain features in type 1 diabetes. Study observations and caveats: Among patients with Type 1 diabetes, TCRB CDR3s were moderately but significantly shorter in every one of the four CD4+ subsets.

Expressed TCRB transcripts were sequenced, since all the RNA that had been isolated was reverse transcribed. Some clones are missing from TCRdb's copy, which holds only in-frame ones; the method was immunoSEQ multiplex PCR. The data contain around 160,000 clones, 63% of them singletons. The CDR3 has 15 amino acids. Germline CDR1 SGHRS, CDR2 YFSETQ. V was pared by 0 bases and J by 10 bases, with 17 bases between. Of note for this clone: Antigen specificity is unknown.

The clonotype originates from a man in his thirties or forties with type 1 diabetes. The material sequenced was naive CD4+ T cells from blood. V usage is TRBV5-1 and J usage is TRBJ2-1; D tentatively reads TRBD1 or TRBD2 (5 bases each). CDR3 nucleotides: TGCGCCAGCAGCTTGGCTCGATGGGACCGCGGGGAGCAGTTCTTC. This gives the protein CASSLARWDRGEQFF. Looking up the rest from reference TRBV5-1 and TRBJ2-1 gives the full variable domain: KAGVTQTPRYLIKTRGQQVTLSCSPISGHRSVSWYQQTPGQGLQFLFEYFSETQRNKGNFPGRFSGRQFSNSRSEMNVSTLELGDSALYLCASSLARWDRGEQFFGPGTRLTVL.